This passage covers 21 T cell receptor beta chains from one sample sequenced in a study of chemoradiotherapy in HPV16-positive cancers. Clones were read by immunoSEQ multiplex PCR, and TCRdb kept only the in-frame ones, dropping some. Among about 14,000 clones listed, around 74% were seen once. This specimen was taken from a patient who underwent chemoradiotherapy. These receptors originate from a human donor with HPV-associated anogenital cancer.

This clone appeared a few times. The DNA of the CDR3 is TGCGCCAGCACTCGATCGGGTACCCCGGCAGGTGAGCAGTTCTTC. This translates into CASTRSGTPAGEQFF. J is TRBJ2-1 and V is TRBV10-1; no clear D. There are 15 residues in the CDR3. Trimming removed 7 bases from V and 9 bases from J, with 22 bases in between. The V gene's germline CDR1 is WNHNN and CDR2 SYGVQD (reference sequence).

This clone rates as large (0.1 to 1%). This chain joins TRBV25-1 and TRBJ1-5; a possible D gene is TRBD1 (5 bases). Germline assignment: CDR1 MGHDK and CDR2 SYGVNS. Deletions cut 7 bases from V and 2 bases from J, with 15 bases between. The CDR3 is 15 residues long. CDR3 sequence reads: CASTQPGLGNQPQHF. CDR3 nucleotide sequence: TGTGCCAGCACACAACCAGGGTTAGGCAATCAGCCCCAGCATTTT.

J is TRBJ1-1 and V is TRBV4-1; TRBD1 matches at 8 bases. The CDR3 totals 16 residues. Germline trimming cut 4 bases from V and 0 bases from J; bases unmatched to any gene: 7. Germline V gives CDR1 MGHRA, CDR2 YSYEKL. CDR3 DNA sequence: TGCGCCAGCAGCCCGGGACAGGCTCTCATGAACACTGAAGCTTTCTTT. Its protein product is CASSPGQALMNTEAFF.

The J gene is TRBJ2-7, the V gene TRBV4-1, with 10 bases aligning to TRBD1. CDR1 and CDR2 (germline): MGHRA, YSYEKL. This CDR3 spans 16 amino acids. The trim removed 4 bases at V and 5 bases at J, leaving 11 bases unmatched. As DNA, the CDR3 is TGCGCCAGCAGCCGAAAAGAGCCGGGACAGGGGAACGAGCAGTACTTC. Its translation is CASSRKEPGQGNEQYF.

CDR3 DNA sequence: TGCGCCAGCAGCTTACAGGGTGGTAGCACAGATACGCAGTATTTT. Its translation is CASSLQGGSTDTQYF. This chain connects TRBV5-1 to TRBJ2-3, with a tentative D call TRBD1 (6 bases). CDR3 size: 15 residues. The germline CDR1 and CDR2 sequences are SGHRS and YFSETQ. With 2 bases removed from V and 0 bases from J, the gap between germline ends came to 10 bases. The whole variable domain, filled in from reference TRBV5-1 and TRBJ2-3, reads KAGVTQTPRYLIKTRGQQVTLSCSPISGHRSVSWYQQTPGQGLQFLFEYFSETQRNKGNFPGRFSGRQFSNSRSEMNVSTLELGDSALYLCASSLQGGSTDTQYFGPGTRLTVL.

This clone was picked up a small number of times. V and J are TRBV5-1 and TRBJ1-1; possibly TRBD1 for D (5 bases). V dropped 0 bases and J dropped 5 bases, with 14 bases sitting between them. The CDR3 sequence is 15 residues long. Germline CDR1 is SGHRS and CDR2 is YFSETQ. The DNA for the CDR3 is TGCGCCAGCAGCTTGGGACAGAGCAAGTGGACTGAAGCTTTCTTT. As protein: CASSLGQSKWTEAFF.

The chain joins TRBV6-1 to TRBJ1-4; D not resolved. Germline CDR1 reads MNHNS; CDR2 reads SASEGT. This CDR3 has 15 residues. Trimming took 6 bases from V and 3 from J, leaving 14 bases between them. CDR3 sequence reads: CASSLVGGSNEKLFF. As DNA, the CDR3 is TGTGCCAGCAGCCTCGTTGGTGGCTCTAATGAAAAACTGTTTTTT.

The rearrangement uses TRBV19 and TRBJ2-7; tentative D call: TRBD1 (6 bases). CDR3 size: 15 residues. Germline CDR1 is LNHDA and CDR2 is SQIVND (reference sequence). Between the trimmed V and J ends, which lost 8 bases and 5 bases, there was a span of 22 bases. The DNA for the CDR3 is TGTGCCAGTCCCTTCCCCCAGGGGATTAACCACGAGCAGTACTTC. Translating gives CASPFPQGINHEQYF.

This chain joins TRBV5-3 and TRBJ1-1, with no clear D. TRBV5-3 is recorded as an ORF, its role being uncertain. This CDR3 comprises 14 residues. V gave up 2 bases and J gave up 1 base, with 9 bases separating them. CDR3 DNA: TGTGCCAGAAGCTTTGTAAGAGGGAACACTGAAGCTTTCTTT. This sequence encodes CARSFVRGNTEAFF.

This clone appeared once. The rearrangement links TRBV11-2 to TRBJ2-1, with D perhaps TRBD2 (6 bases). This CDR3 has 17 residues. Trimming removed 5 bases from V and 3 bases from J, with 20 bases in between. CDR1 and CDR2 (germline): SGHAT, FQNNGV. The CDR3: CASSRRPADYLYNEQFF. As DNA, the CDR3 is TGTGCCAGCAGCCGCCGCCCGGCGGACTATCTCTACAATGAGCAGTTCTTC.

This clone was counted only a few times. The rearrangement links TRBV2 to TRBJ1-2, with D perhaps matching TRBD1 (5 bases). Trimming stripped 3 bases from V and 8 bases from J, with 16 bases between. The CDR3 spans 14 residues. Germline lookup yields CDR1 SNHLY and CDR2 FYNNEI. CDR3 nucleotide sequence: TGTGCCAGCAGTGATCCGGGGCGCAAGGTCGGCTACACCTTC. Translated: CASSDPGRKVGYTF. Full variable domain (missing parts from reference TRBV2 and TRBJ1-2): EPEVTQTPSHQVTQMGQEVILRCVPISNHLYFYWYRQILGQKVEFLVSFYNNEISEKSEIFDDQFSVERPDGSNFTLKIRSTKLEDSAMYFCASSDPGRKVGYTFGSGTRLTVV.

The chain carries TRBV11-1 and TRBJ1-6; D remains ambiguous. Germline loops: CDR1 SGHAT, CDR2 FQDESV (reference sequence). The CDR3 is 14 amino acids. Trimming removed 0 bases at V and 8 bases at J, with 8 bases between. CDR3 bases: TGTGCCAGCAGCTTAGCTGGACGGGATTCACCCCTCCACTTT. It codes for CASSLAGRDSPLHF.

This clone showed up just once. The chain has TRBV19 and TRBJ1-5; D unclear. CDR1 LNHDA and CDR2 SQIVND come from the germline V gene (reference sequence). CDR3 size: 14 residues. Trimming shortened V by 5 bases and J by 4 bases, and 12 bases separated the two germline ends. CDR3 residues: CASSPGPRNQPQHF. The CDR3 DNA sequence: TGTGCCAGTAGTCCGGGCCCGAGGAATCAGCCCCAGCATTTT. The variable domain in full, completed from reference TRBV19 and TRBJ1-5, reads DGGITQSPKYLFRKEGQNVTLSCEQNLNHDAMYWYRQDPGQGLRLIYYSQIVNDFQKGDIAEGYSVSREKKESFPLTVTSAQKNPTAFYLCASSPGPRNQPQHFGDGTRLSIL.

Turning to this clone: One end of the junction does not line up with germline, which may come from a read error. V and J are TRBV7-7 and TRBJ2-5, with D possibly being TRBD1 (6 bases). The CDR3 consists of 13 residues. CDR1 and CDR2 from the germline V gene are SSHAT and FNYEAQ (reference sequence). CDR3 bases: TGTGCTAGCAGCCAGGACAGTCAAGAGACCCAGTACTTC. Protein: CASSQDSQETQYF.

The rearrangement links TRBV2 to TRBJ2-5, with 7 bases identical to TRBD1. The V gene end was trimmed by 7 bases and the J gene end by 5 bases; junction bases not matched to a gene: 13. Germline V CDR1 and CDR2: SNHLY, FYNNEI. The CDR3 length is 15 residues. CDR3 amino acids: CASTLTTGVGETQYF. CDR3 sequence (DNA): TGTGCCAGCACCCTTACTACAGGGGTAGGGGAGACCCAGTACTTC.

This sequence joins TRBV4-1 and TRBJ2-2; D may correspond to TRBD1 or TRBD2 (5 bases each). The germline V gene encodes CDR1 MGHRA and CDR2 YSYEKL. The CDR3 sequence is 14 residues long. V lost 0 bases and J lost 6, with 8 bases in between. The chain's CDR3 is CASSQDRGAGELFF. CDR3 nucleotides: TGCGCCAGCAGCCAAGATCGAGGGGCCGGGGAGCTGTTTTTT.

The rearrangement joins TRBV5-1 to TRBJ1-2; D is ambiguous. This CDR3 is built from 13 residues. Germline V CDR1 and CDR2: SGHRS, YFSETQ. V was clipped by 5 bases and J by 4 bases, with 12 bases between them. CDR3 region: CASRSDGLYGYTF. The DNA for the CDR3 is TGCGCCAGCAGGTCGGACGGACTCTATGGCTACACCTTC.

This clone was seen only a few times. The rearrangement links TRBV7-9 to TRBJ1-1; possibly TRBD1 for D (6 bases). The CDR3 totals 14 residues. The V end was cut by 6 bases, the J end by 5 bases, with 16 bases between. The germline V gene encodes CDR1 SEHNR and CDR2 FQNEAQ (reference sequence). The CDR3 protein is CASSTIGGGTEAFF. The CDR3 DNA reads as TGTGCCAGCAGTACCATCGGGGGCGGGACTGAAGCTTTCTTT.

The V and J genes are TRBV19 and TRBJ2-7; possibly TRBD2 for D (5 bases). The CDR3 runs 14 residues. Trimming pared 5 bases from V and 0 bases from J, leaving 11 bases between. Germline lookup yields CDR1 LNHDA and CDR2 SQIVND (reference sequence). CDR3 in amino acids: CASSDAGSSYEQYF. The CDR3, as DNA: TGTGCCAGTAGTGACGCGGGTAGCTCCTACGAGCAGTACTTC.

The rearrangement uses TRBV18 and TRBJ2-7; D not certain. The CDR3 spans 14 residues. Trimming cost V 0 bases and J 0 bases, with 6 bases left between them. Per the germline V gene, CDR1 is KGHSH and CDR2 is LQKENI. CDR3 DNA: TGTGCCAGCTCACCACCGCTTGGCTCCTACGAGCAGTACTTC. Translation: CASSPPLGSYEQYF.

V gene TRBV30 combines with J gene TRBJ2-3; no reliable D call. The CDR3 loop spans 13 amino acids. V was clipped by 0 bases and J by 4 bases, with 8 bases between them. The germline V gene has CDR1 GTSNPN and CDR2 SVGIG (reference sequence). The CDR3 loop reads CAWSVGQADTQYF. In DNA form, the CDR3 reads TGTGCCTGGAGTGTAGGTCAGGCAGATACGCAGTATTTT.